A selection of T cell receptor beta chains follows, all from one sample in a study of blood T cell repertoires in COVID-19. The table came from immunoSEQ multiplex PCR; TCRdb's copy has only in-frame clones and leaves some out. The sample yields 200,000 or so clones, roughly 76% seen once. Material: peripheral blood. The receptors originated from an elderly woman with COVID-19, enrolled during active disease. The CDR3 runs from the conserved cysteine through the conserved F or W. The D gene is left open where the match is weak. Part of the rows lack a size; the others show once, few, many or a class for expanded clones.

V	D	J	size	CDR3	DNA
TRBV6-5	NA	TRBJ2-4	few	CASSYERSAKNIQYF	TGTGCCAGCAGTTACGAGAGATCGGCCAAAAACATTCAGTACTTC
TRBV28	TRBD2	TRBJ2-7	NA	CASSPPAGRPSLFGQYF	TGTGCCAGCAGTCCCCCAGCGGGAAGACCCTCTCTCTTCGGGCAGTACTTC
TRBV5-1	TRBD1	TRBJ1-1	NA	CASSPRTGANTEAFF	TGCGCCAGCAGCCCCCGGACAGGGGCGAACACTGAAGCTTTCTTT
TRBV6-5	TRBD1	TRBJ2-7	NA	CASSMGQGSYEQYF	TGTGCCAGCAGTATGGGACAGGGTTCCTACGAGCAGTACTTC
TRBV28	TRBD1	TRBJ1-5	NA	CASSFLGQGLSSAQHF	TGTGCCAGCAGTTTCCTCGGACAGGGGCTTTCATCAGCCCAGCATTTT
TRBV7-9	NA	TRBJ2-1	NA	CASSWDAGAYNEQFF	TGTGCCAGCAGCTGGGACGCGGGGGCTTACAATGAGCAGTTCTTC
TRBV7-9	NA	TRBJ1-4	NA	CASGQLNEKLFF	TGTGCCAGCGGACAGTTAAATGAAAAACTGTTTTTT
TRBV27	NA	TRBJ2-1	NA	CASSLTLASEQFF	TGTGCCAGCAGTTTAACCCTAGCTTCTGAGCAGTTCTTC
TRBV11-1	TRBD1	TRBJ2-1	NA	CASSAHRGPEQFF	TGTGCCAGCAGCGCCCACAGGGGTCCTGAGCAGTTCTTC
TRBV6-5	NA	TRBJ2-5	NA	CASSNRDKGTQYF	TGTGCCAGCAGTAACCGGGACAAGGGGACCCAGTACTTC
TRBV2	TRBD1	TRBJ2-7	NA	CASSDSYRGREQYF	TGTGCCAGCAGTGATAGCTACAGGGGGCGCGAGCAGTACTTC
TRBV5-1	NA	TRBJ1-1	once	CASSFQTGNTEAFF	TGCGCCAGCAGCTTCCAGACAGGGAACACTGAAGCTTTCTTT
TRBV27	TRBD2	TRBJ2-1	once	CASSSTSGRANEQFF	TGTGCCAGCAGTTCTACTAGCGGGAGGGCCAATGAGCAGTTCTTC
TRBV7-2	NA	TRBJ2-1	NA	CASRSSRGALDAFF	TGTGCCAGCAGGAGTTCACGGGGGGCCCTTGATGCGTTCTTC
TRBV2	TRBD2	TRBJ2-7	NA	CASSAGLAGLGYEQYF	TGTGCCAGCAGTGCGGGACTAGCGGGATTAGGGTACGAGCAGTACTTC
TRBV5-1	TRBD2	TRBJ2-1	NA	CASSLLGGGVYNEQFF	TGCGCCAGCAGCTTGTTAGGCGGGGGAGTCTACAATGAGCAGTTCTTC
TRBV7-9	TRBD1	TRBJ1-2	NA	CASGIGTGIDFYGYTF	TGTGCCAGCGGAATTGGGACAGGTATTGACTTCTATGGCTACACCTTC
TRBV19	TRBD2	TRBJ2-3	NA	CASVGLAGGPRTDTQYF	TGTGCCAGTGTTGGACTAGCGGGAGGGCCGAGGACAGATACGCAGTATTTT
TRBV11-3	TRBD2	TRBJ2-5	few	CASIYSGGDETQYF	TGTGCCAGCATCTATAGCGGGGGCGACGAGACCCAGTACTTC
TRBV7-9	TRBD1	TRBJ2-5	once	CASNLRGLQETQYF	TGTGCCAGCAATCTCAGGGGGCTCCAAGAGACCCAGTACTTC
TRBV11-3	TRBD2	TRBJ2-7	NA	CASSVRLAGKQYF	TGTGCCAGCAGCGTTCGACTAGCGGGAAAGCAGTACTTC
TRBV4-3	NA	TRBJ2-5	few	CASSQDRLRETQYF	TGCGCCAGCAGCCAAGATCGCCTACGAGAGACCCAGTACTTC
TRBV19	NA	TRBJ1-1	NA	CASSRPGLVTEAFF	TGTGCCAGTAGTAGACCCGGACTGGTCACTGAAGCTTTCTTT
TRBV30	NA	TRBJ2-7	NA	CAWSAPWGPGYEQYF	TGTGCCTGGAGTGCCCCATGGGGGCCAGGTTACGAGCAGTACTTC
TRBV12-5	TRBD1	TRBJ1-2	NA	CASAPGQGNYGYTF	TGTGCTAGTGCCCCAGGACAGGGGAACTATGGCTACACCTTC
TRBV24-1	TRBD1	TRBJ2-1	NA	CATGTVYNEQFF	TGTGCCACCGGGACAGTCTACAATGAGCAGTTCTTC
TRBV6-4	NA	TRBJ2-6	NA	CASSDSIGVGANVLTF	TGTGCCAGCAGTGACTCGATCGGGGTTGGGGCCAACGTCCTGACTTTC
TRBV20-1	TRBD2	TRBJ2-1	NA	CSATGLGEQFF	TGCAGTGCAACAGGACTAGGGGAGCAGTTCTTC
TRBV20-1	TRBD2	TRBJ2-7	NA	CSASGGGRVYEQYF	TGCAGTGCTAGTGGGGGCGGGAGGGTGTACGAGCAGTACTTC
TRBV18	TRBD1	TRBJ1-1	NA	CASSPLGQGNTEAFF	TGTGCCAGCTCACCCCTCGGACAGGGGAACACTGAAGCTTTCTTT
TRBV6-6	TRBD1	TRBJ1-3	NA	CASSYRTGTGNTIYF	TGTGCCAGCAGTTACAGGACAGGGACTGGAAACACCATATATTTT